The entry below gives a single T cell receptor beta chain sequence along with its context. Repertoires were generated with immunoSEQ multiplex PCR, while TCRdb's copy carries only in-frame clones and drops some. The sample includes 2 million to 2.5 million clones, 85% to 95% of them seen just once. The data were taken from a study of shared clonotypes between healthy human individuals. The V gene's germline CDR1 is SGHNT and CDR2 YYREEE (reference sequence). J lost 5 bases, V lost 0 bases, and 2 bases had no gene match. The CDR3 totals 14 residues. The material sequenced was naive CD4+ T cells sorted from blood. As for subset: CD45RA+ positively selected. The rearrangement uses TRBV5-4 and TRBJ2-5; 9 positions match TRBD2. This receptor was identified in a man aged 18 to 30 in good health. CDR3 in amino acids: CASSLGLAVETQYF. CDR3 bases: TGTGCCAGCAGCTTGGGACTAGCGGTGGAGACCCAGTACTTC.